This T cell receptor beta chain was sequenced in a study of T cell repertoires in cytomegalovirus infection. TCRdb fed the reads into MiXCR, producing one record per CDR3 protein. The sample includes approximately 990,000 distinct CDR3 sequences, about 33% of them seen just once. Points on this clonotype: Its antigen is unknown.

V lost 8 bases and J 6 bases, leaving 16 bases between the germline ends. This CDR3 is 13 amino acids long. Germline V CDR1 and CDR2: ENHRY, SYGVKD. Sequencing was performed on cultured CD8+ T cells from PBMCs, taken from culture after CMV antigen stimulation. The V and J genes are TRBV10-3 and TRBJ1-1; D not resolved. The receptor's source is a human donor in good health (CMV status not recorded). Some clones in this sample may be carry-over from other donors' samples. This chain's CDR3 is CAISDGDRPEAFF. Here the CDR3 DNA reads TGTGCCATCTCCGACGGGGATCGACCTGAAGCTTTCTTT.